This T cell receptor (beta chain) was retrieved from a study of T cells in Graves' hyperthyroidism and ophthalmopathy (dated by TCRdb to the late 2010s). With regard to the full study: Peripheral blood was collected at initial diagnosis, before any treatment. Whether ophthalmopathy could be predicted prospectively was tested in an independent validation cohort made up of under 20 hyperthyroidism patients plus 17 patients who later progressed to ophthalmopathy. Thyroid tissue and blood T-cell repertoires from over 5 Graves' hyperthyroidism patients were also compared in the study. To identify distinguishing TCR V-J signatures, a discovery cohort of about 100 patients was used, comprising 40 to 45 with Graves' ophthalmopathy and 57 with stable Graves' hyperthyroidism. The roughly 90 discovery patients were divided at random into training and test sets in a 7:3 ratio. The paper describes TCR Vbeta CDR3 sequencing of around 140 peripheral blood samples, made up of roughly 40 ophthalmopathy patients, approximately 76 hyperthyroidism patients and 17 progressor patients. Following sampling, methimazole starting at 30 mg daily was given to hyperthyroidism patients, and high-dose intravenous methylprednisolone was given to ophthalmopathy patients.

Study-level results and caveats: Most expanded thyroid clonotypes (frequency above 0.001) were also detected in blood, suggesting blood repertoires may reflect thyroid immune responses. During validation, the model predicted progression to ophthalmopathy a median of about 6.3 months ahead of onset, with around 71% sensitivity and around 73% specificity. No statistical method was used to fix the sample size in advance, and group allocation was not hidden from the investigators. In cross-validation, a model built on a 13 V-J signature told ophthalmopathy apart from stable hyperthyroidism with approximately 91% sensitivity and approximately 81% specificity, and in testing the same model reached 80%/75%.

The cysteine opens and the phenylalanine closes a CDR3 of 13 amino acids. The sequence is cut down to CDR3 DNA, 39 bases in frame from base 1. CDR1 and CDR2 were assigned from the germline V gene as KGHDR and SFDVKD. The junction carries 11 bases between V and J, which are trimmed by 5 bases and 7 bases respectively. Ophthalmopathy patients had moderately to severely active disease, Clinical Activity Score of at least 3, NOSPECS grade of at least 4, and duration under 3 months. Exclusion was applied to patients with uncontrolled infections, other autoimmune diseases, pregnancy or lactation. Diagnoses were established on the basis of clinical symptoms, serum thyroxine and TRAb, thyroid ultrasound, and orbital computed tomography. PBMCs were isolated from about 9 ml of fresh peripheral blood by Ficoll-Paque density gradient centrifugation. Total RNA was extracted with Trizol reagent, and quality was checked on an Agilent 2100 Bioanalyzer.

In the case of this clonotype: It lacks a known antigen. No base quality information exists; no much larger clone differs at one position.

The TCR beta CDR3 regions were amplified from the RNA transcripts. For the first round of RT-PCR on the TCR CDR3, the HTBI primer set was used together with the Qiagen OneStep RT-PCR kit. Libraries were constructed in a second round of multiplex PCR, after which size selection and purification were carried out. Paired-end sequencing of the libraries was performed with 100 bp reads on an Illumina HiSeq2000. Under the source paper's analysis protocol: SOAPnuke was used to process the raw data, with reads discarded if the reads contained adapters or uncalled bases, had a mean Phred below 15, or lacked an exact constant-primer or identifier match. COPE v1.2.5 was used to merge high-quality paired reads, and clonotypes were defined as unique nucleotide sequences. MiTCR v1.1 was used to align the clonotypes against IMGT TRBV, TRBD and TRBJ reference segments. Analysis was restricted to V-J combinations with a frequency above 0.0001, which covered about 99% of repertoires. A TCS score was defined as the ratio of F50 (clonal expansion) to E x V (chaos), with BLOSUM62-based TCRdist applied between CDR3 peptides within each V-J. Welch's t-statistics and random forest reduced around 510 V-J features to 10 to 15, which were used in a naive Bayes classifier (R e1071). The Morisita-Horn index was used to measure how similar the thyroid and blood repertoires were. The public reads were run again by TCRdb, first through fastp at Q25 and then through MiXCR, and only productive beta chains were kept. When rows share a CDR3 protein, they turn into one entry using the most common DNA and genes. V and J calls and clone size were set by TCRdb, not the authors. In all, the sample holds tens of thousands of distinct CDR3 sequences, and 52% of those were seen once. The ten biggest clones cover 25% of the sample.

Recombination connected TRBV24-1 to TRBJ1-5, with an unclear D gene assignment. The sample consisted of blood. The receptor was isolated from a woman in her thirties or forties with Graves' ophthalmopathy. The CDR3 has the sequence CATSAGARQPQHF. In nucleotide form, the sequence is TGTGCCACCAGTGCGGGCGCAAGGCAGCCCCAGCATTTT.